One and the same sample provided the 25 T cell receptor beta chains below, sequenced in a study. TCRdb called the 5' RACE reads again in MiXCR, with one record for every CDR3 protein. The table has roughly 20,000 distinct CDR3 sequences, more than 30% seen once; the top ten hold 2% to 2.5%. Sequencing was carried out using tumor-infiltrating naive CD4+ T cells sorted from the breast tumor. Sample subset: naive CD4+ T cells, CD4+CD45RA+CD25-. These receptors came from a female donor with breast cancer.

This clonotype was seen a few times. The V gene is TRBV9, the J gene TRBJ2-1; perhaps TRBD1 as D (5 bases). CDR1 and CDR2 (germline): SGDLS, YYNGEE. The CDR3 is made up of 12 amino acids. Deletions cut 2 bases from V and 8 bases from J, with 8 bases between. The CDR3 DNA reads TGTGCCAGCAGCGTCCCAGGGCATGAGCAGTTCTTC. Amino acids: CASSVPGHEQFF.

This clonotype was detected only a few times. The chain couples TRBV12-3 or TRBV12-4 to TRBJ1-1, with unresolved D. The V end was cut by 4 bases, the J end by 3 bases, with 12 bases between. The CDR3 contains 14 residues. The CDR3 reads CASSWGRLDTEAFF. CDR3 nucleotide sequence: TGTGCCAGCAGTTGGGGTCGGTTGGACACTGAAGCTTTCTTT.

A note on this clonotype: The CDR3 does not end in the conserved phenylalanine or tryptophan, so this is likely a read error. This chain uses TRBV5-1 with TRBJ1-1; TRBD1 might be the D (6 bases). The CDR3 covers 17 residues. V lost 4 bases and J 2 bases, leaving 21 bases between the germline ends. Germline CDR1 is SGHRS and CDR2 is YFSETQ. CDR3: CASSDRMRTAINTEAFS. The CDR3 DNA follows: TGCGCCAGCAGCGATAGGATGAGGACAGCCATAAACACTGAAGCTTTCTCT.

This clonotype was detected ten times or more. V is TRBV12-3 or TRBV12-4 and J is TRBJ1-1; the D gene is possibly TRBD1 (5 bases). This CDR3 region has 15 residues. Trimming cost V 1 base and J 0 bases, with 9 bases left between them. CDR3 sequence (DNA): TGTGCCAGCAGTTTAGGACAGCTAATGAACACTGAAGCTTTCTTT. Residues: CASSLGQLMNTEAFF.

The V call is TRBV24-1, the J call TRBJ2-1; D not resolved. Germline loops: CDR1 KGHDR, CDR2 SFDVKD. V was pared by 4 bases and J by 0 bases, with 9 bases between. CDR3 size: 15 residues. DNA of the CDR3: TGTGCCACCAGTGACCCGACATCCTCCTACAATGAGCAGTTCTTC. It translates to CATSDPTSSYNEQFF.

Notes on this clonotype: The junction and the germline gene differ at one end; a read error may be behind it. CDR3 residues: CNAQSALSYEQYF. The CDR3 DNA reads as TGCAATGCTCAATCAGCACTTTCCTACGAGCAGTACTTT. The chain has TRBV20-1 and TRBJ2-7; D uncertain. The CDR3 extends over 13 amino acids. Germline V CDR1 and CDR2: DFQATT, SNEGSKA (reference sequence).

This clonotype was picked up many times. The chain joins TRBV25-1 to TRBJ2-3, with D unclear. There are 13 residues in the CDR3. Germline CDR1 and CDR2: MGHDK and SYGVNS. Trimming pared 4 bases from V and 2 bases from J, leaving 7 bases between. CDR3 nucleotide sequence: TGTGCCAGCAGTGGTGACAACACAGATACGCAGTATTTT. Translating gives CASSGDNTDTQYF.

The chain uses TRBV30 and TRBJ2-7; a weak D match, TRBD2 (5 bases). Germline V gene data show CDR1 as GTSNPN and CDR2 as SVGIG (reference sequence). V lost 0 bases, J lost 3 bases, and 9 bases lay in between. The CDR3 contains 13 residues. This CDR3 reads CAWSVRGNYEQYF. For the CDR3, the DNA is TGTGCCTGGAGTGTACGAGGGAACTACGAGCAGTACTTC.

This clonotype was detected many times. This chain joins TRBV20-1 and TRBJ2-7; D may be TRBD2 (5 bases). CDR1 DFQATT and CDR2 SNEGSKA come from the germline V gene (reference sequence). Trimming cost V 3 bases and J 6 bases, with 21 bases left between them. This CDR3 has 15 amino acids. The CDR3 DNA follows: TGCAGTGCTAGGAAACCGACGGGGAGCGGTGGCGAGCAGTACTTC. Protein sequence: CSARKPTGSGGEQYF.

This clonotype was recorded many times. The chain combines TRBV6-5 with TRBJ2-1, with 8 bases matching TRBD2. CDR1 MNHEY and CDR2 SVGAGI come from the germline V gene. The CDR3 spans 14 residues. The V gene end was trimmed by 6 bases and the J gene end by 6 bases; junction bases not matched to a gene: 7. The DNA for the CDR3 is TGTGCCAGCAGGGGACTAGAGCTTAGCAATGAGCAGTTCTTC. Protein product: CASRGLELSNEQFF.

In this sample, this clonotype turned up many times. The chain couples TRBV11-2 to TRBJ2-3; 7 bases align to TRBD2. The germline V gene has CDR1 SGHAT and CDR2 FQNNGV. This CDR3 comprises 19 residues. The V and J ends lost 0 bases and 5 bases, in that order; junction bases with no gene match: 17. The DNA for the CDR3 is TGTGCCAGCAGCTTAGACCCACCCGGCGGGAGTGTACTAGGAGATACGCAGTATTTT. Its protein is CASSLDPPGGSVLGDTQYF.

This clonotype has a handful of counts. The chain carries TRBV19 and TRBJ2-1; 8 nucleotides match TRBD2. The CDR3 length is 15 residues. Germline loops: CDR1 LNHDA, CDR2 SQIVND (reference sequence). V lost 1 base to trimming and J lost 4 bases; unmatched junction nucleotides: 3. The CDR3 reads CASSIGLASYNEQFF. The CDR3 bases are TGTGCCAGTAGTATAGGACTAGCGAGTTACAATGAGCAGTTCTTC.

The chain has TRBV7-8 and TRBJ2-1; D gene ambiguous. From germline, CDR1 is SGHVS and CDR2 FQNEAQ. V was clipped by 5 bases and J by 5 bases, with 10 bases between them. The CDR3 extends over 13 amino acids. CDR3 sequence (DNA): TGTGCCAGCAGCGTCCGGGTCAACAATGAGCAGTTCTTC. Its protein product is CASSVRVNNEQFF.

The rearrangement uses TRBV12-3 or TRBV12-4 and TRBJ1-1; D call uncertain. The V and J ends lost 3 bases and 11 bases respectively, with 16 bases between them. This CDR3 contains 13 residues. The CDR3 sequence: CASSLYSQNEAFF. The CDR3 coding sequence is TGTGCCAGCAGTTTGTATTCCCAAAACGAGGCTTTCTTT.

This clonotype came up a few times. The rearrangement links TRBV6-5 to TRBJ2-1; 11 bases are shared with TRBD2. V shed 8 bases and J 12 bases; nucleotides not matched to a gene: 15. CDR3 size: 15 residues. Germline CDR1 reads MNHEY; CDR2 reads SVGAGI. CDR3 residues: CASRTGTSGGGGQFF. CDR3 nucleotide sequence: TGTGCCAGCCGAACCGGGACTAGCGGTGGGGGTGGGCAGTTCTTC.

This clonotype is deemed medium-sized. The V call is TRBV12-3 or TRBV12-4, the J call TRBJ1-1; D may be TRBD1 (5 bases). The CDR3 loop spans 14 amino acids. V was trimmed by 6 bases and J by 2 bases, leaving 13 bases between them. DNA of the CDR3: TGTGCCAGCAGCCGCTTGAGGGGAAACACTGAAGCTTTCTTT. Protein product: CASSRLRGNTEAFF.

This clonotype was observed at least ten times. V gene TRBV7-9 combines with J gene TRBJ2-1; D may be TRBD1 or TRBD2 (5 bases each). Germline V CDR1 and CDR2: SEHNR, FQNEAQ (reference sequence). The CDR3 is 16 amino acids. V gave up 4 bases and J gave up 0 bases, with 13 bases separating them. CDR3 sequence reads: CASSYHGTSSYNEQFF. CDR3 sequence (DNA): TGTGCCAGCAGCTACCACGGGACGAGCTCCTACAATGAGCAGTTCTTC.

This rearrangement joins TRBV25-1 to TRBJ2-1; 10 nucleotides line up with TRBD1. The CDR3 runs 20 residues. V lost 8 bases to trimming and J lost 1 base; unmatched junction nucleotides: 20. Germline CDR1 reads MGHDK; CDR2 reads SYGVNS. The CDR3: CASSKTTATGGDLSYNEQFF. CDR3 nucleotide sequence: TGTGCCAGCTCCAAGACGACGGCGACAGGGGGCGACCTATCCTACAATGAGCAGTTCTTC.

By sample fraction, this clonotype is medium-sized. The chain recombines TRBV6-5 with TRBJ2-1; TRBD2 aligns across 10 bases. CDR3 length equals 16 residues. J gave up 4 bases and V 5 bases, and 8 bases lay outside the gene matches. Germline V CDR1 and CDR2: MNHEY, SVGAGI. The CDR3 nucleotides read TGTGCCAGCAGTAACGGACTAGCGGCTATATACAATGAGCAGTTCTTC. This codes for CASSNGLAAIYNEQFF.

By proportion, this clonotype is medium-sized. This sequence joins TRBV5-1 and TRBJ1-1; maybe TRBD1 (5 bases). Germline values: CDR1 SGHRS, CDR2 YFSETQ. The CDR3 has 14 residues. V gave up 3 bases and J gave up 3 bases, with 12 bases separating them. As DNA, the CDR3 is TGCGCCAGCAGCTCAGGGTTCGGGGACACTGAAGCTTTCTTT. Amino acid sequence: CASSSGFGDTEAFF.

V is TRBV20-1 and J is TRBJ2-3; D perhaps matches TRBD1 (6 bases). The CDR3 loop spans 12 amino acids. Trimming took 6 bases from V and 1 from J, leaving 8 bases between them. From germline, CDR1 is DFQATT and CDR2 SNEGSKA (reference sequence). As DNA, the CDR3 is TGCAGTGCACGGACAGGCACAGATACGCAGTATTTT. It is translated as CSARTGTDTQYF.

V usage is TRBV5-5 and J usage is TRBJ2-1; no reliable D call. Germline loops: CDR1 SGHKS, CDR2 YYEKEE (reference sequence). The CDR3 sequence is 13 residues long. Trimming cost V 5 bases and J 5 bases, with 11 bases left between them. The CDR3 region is CASRSRVDNEQFF. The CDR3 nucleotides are TGTGCCAGCAGATCTCGCGTAGACAATGAGCAGTTCTTC.

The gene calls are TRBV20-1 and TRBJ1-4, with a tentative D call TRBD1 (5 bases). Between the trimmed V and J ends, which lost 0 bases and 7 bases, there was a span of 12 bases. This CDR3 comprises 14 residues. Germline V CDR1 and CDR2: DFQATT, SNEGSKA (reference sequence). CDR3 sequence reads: CSARDMTEIEKLFF. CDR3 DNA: TGCAGTGCTAGAGATATGACAGAAATTGAAAAACTGTTTTTT.

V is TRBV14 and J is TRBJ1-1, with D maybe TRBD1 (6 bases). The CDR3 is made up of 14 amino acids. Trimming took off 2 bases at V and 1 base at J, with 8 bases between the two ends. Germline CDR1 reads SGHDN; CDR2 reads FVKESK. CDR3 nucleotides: TGTGCCAGCAGCCAACCGGGACAGAACACTGAAGCTTTCTTT. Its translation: CASSQPGQNTEAFF.

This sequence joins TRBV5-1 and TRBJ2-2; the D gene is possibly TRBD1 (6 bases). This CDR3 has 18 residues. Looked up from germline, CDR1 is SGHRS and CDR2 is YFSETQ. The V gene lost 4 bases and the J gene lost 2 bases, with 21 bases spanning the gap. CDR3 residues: CASSAGPGQRSNTGELFF. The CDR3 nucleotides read TGCGCCAGCAGCGCCGGACCCGGACAGCGGTCAAACACCGGGGAGCTGTTTTTT.